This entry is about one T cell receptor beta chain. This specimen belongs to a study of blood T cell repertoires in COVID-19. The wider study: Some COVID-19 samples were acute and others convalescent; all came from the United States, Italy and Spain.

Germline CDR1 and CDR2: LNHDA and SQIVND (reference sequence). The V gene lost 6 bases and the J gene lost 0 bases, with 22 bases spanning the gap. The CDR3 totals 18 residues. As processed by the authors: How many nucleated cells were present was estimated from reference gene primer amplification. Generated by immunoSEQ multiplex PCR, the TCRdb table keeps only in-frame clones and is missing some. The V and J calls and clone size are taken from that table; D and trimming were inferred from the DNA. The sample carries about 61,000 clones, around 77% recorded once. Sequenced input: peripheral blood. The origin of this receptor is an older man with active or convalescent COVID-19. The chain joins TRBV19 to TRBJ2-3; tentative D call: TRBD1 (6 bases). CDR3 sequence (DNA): TGTGCCAGTAGCCTCGTAATCTTTAGGGGGAGTAGCACAGATACGCAGTATTTT. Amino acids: CASSLVIFRGSSTDTQYF.